These 21 T cell receptor beta chains share one sample of origin, sequenced in a study of glioma-infiltrating T cells after dendritic cell vaccination. TCRdb's table, derived via immunoSEQ multiplex PCR, lists solely in-frame clones and lacks some. This table holds more than 85,000 clones, over 65% found once. The specimen was blood, collected before dendritic cell vaccination. The source is a human donor with glioblastoma.

The chain joins TRBV6-5 to TRBJ2-2; no reliable D call. This CDR3 region has 15 residues. Germline V gene sequence: CDR1 MNHEY, CDR2 SVGAGI. V was shortened by 6 bases and J by 5 bases, with 16 bases between the two germline ends. CDR3 residues: CASSPVAPRTGELFF. The CDR3 nucleotides are TGTGCCAGCAGCCCCGTAGCACCGAGGACCGGGGAGCTGTTTTTT.

CDR3 protein: CAWGTGVRGTIYF. CDR3 bases: TGTGCCTGGGGTACGGGCGTGCGGGGCACCATATATTTT. The V and J genes are TRBV30 and TRBJ1-3; D is uncertain. Germline V gene lookup returns CDR1 GTSNPN and CDR2 SVGIG (reference sequence). The CDR3 spans 13 residues. The germline V and J ends were trimmed by 5 bases and 9 bases, with 17 bases remaining between them.

The rearrangement links TRBV5-4 to TRBJ1-6; TRBD1 matches 9 bases. The CDR3 runs to 15 residues. With 4 bases clipped from V and 9 bases from J, the junction kept 8 bases outside the gene matches. In germline, CDR1 is SGHNT, CDR2 YYREEE (reference sequence). The CDR3 spells CASSLGQGGFSPLHF. CDR3 nucleotide sequence: TGTGCCAGCAGCCTGGGACAGGGAGGTTTTTCACCCCTCCACTTT. The whole variable domain, remainder taken from reference TRBV5-4 and TRBJ1-6, is ETGVTQSPTHLIKTRGQQVTLRCSSQSGHNTVSWYQQALGQGPQFIFQYYREEENGRGNFPPRFSGLQFPNYSSELNVNALELDDSALYLCASSLGQGGFSPLHFGNGTRLTVT.

V usage is TRBV19 and J usage is TRBJ1-5; the D gene is possibly TRBD1 (6 bases). V lost 7 bases and J 4 bases, leaving 17 bases between the germline ends. Germline V gene lookup returns CDR1 LNHDA and CDR2 SQIVND (reference sequence). The CDR3 spans 15 residues. In nucleotides, the CDR3 is TGTGCCAGTATCCCCGCGGGCAGGGGTAATCAGCCCCAGCATTTT. This encodes CASIPAGRGNQPQHF.

This chain connects TRBV6-5 to TRBJ1-2, with 8 bases that match TRBD1. This CDR3 is built from 13 residues. CDR1 MNHEY and CDR2 SVGAGI come from the germline V gene. V trimming: 2 bases; J trimming: 8 bases; junction bases outside the gene matches: 4. CDR3 coding DNA: TGTGCCAGCAGTTACGACAGGGGTAACGGCTACACCTTC. This codes for CASSYDRGNGYTF.

The V call is TRBV7-6, the J call TRBJ2-3, with TRBD1 matching 8 bases. Per the germline V gene, CDR1 is SGHVS and CDR2 is FNYEAQ. This CDR3 region has 17 residues. J was trimmed by 2 bases and V by 5 bases; bases with no gene match: 12. The CDR3 coding sequence is TGTGCCAGCAGCCCTTTATCTACAGGGGGTTACACAGATACGCAGTATTTT. Encoded protein: CASSPLSTGGYTDTQYF.

The CDR3 DNA reads as TGTGCCAGCAGCTTGGCCGGACAGGGGGGAACTGAAGCTTTCTTT. It yields the protein CASSLAGQGGTEAFF. The V and J genes are TRBV5-6 and TRBJ1-1; 10 nucleotides line up with TRBD1. Per the germline V gene, CDR1 is SGHDT and CDR2 is YYEEEE. The J segment lost 5 bases and the V segment lost 0 bases, leaving 4 bases of the junction unmatched. The CDR3 length is 15 residues. Full variable domain (rest looked up from reference TRBV5-6 and TRBJ1-1): DAGVTQSPTHLIKTRGQQVTLRCSPKSGHDTVSWYQQALGQGPQFIFQYYEEEERQRGNFPDRFSGHQFPNYSSELNVNALLLGDSALYLCASSLAGQGGTEAFFGQGTRLTVV.

This clone has only one observation. The chain couples TRBV6-5 to TRBJ1-2; D may be TRBD1 (6 bases). This CDR3 contains 13 residues. Germline lookup yields CDR1 MNHEY and CDR2 SVGAGI. The V end lost 7 bases, the J end lost 5 bases, and 14 bases lay between the germline ends. The CDR3 spells CASKQGDLYGYTF. Written as DNA, the CDR3 is TGTGCCAGCAAACAGGGAGATTTATATGGCTACACCTTC.

The chain has TRBV5-1 and TRBJ1-1; D not certain. Deletions cut 2 bases from V and 5 bases from J, with 13 bases between. The germline CDR1 and CDR2 sequences are SGHRS and YFSETQ. CDR3 length: 14 residues. The CDR3 loop is CASSFSPENTEAFF. The DNA of the CDR3 is TGCGCCAGCAGCTTCTCCCCCGAGAATACTGAAGCTTTCTTT.

The rearrangement joins TRBV30 to TRBJ1-1, with D possibly TRBD1 on 5 matching bases. Trimming shortened V by 3 bases and J by 1 base, and 9 bases separated the two germline ends. CDR3 length: 13 residues. Germline V lookup: CDR1 GTSNPN, CDR2 SVGIG (reference sequence). CDR3 region: CAWRGPANTEAFF. The DNA of the CDR3 is TGTGCCTGGAGGGGGCCGGCGAACACTGAAGCTTTCTTT.

The chain employs TRBV25-1 and TRBJ1-2; TRBD1 matches at 8 bases. V shed 2 bases and J 8 bases; nucleotides not matched to a gene: 4. Germline lookup yields CDR1 MGHDK and CDR2 SYGVNS. The CDR3 loop spans 13 amino acids. The CDR3 reads CASSEPGGAGYTF. The CDR3 bases are TGTGCCAGCAGTGAACCAGGGGGCGCGGGCTACACCTTC.

The gene calls are TRBV6-5 and TRBJ1-2; no clear D gene. CDR1 is MNHEY, CDR2 SVGAGI, per germline. V was pared by 9 bases and J by 3 bases, with 11 bases between. CDR3 length: 12 residues. The CDR3 nucleotides read TGTGCCAGTGCACCCGGGGACTATGGCTACACCTTC. Encoded protein: CASAPGDYGYTF.

The chain recombines TRBV6-5 with TRBJ2-5, with D perhaps matching TRBD2 (5 bases). The J call may be mistaken, given a closer DNA end match to TRBJ2-7. The CDR3 length is 15 residues. CDR1 is MNHEY, CDR2 SVGAGI, per germline. The CDR3 here is CASSYSSRGSYEQYF. The CDR3 DNA reads as TGTGCCAGCAGTTACTCGTCCCGGGGAAGCTACGAGCAGTACTTC.

This chain links TRBV7-3 with TRBJ2-1; 11 bases line up with TRBD1. CDR1 and CDR2 (germline): SGHTA, FQGTGA. The J segment lost 6 bases and the V segment lost 6 bases, leaving 4 bases of the junction unmatched. The CDR3 is made up of 14 amino acids. CDR3 coding DNA: TGTGCCAGCAGTGGACAGGGGGCCTCCAATGAGCAGTTCTTC. Its translation is CASSGQGASNEQFF.

This sequence joins TRBV5-1 and TRBJ2-2; the D gene is possibly TRBD2 (7 bases). The V end lost 0 bases, the J end lost 7 bases, and 13 bases lay between the germline ends. From germline, CDR1 is SGHRS and CDR2 YFSETQ. The CDR3 length is 15 residues. The CDR3 DNA sequence: TGCGCCAGCAGCTTGGGGTCGGGGGGCAGCGGGGAGCTGTTTTTT. This sequence encodes CASSLGSGGSGELFF.

The chain couples TRBV2 to TRBJ2-7; 8 nucleotides align to TRBD2. V lost 1 base to trimming and J lost 3 bases; unmatched junction nucleotides: 5. In germline, CDR1 is SNHLY, CDR2 FYNNEI. The CDR3 loop spans 15 amino acids. This CDR3 reads CASSEELAEDYEQYF. The CDR3 DNA reads as TGTGCCAGCAGTGAAGAACTAGCGGAAGACTACGAGCAGTACTTC.

This chain joins TRBV7-2 and TRBJ1-2, with D perhaps matching TRBD1 (6 bases). The CDR3 length is 18 residues. The V gene's germline CDR1 is SGHTA and CDR2 FQGNSA. V lost 5 bases and J 4 bases, leaving 26 bases between the germline ends. CDR3 sequence (DNA): TGTGCCAGCAGCCCTCGGGCCCCGGCCAATTCAGGGGCCTATGGCTACACCTTC. Its protein is CASSPRAPANSGAYGYTF. The full variable domain, completed using reference TRBV7-2 and TRBJ1-2, is GAGVSQSPSNKVTEKGKDVELRCDPISGHTALYWYRQSLGQGLEFLIYFQGNSAPDKSGLPSDRFSAERTGGSVSTLTIQRTQQEDSAVYLCASSPRAPANSGAYGYTFGSGTRLTVV.

This chain connects TRBV5-4 to TRBJ1-1; D is unclear. The CDR3 is made up of 13 amino acids. V shed 0 bases and J shed 1 base, with 4 bases lying between them. The germline CDR1 and CDR2 sequences are SGHNT and YYREEE (reference sequence). CDR3 sequence: CASSLGRNTEAFF. In DNA, the CDR3 is TGTGCCAGCAGCTTGGGTCGGAACACTGAAGCTTTCTTT.

The chain joins TRBV5-1 to TRBJ1-4; TRBD1 agrees at 11 bases. CDR3 length equals 15 residues. Unmatched junction bases numbered 5, after V lost 4 bases and J lost 6 bases. Looked up from germline, CDR1 is SGHRS and CDR2 is YFSETQ. The CDR3: CASSVGTGGDEKLFF. As DNA, the CDR3 is TGCGCCAGCAGCGTTGGGACAGGGGGGGATGAAAAACTGTTTTTT.

V is TRBV6-6 and J is TRBJ2-3; a possible D gene is TRBD2 (7 bases). The V end was cut by 5 bases, the J end by 0 bases, with 9 bases between. There are 14 residues in the CDR3. Germline CDR1 reads MNHNY; CDR2 reads SVGAGI (reference sequence). The CDR3 DNA follows: TGTGCCAGCAGTAAGGGGGGGAGCACAGATACGCAGTATTTT. The encoded protein is CASSKGGSTDTQYF.

The chain is built from TRBV15 and TRBJ1-4; weak D call: TRBD1 (5 bases). This CDR3 has 15 amino acids. Germline loops: CDR1 LNHNV, CDR2 YYDKDF (reference sequence). Trimming took 5 bases from V and 6 from J, leaving 16 bases between them. Here the CDR3 reads CATSGSPGGYEKLFF. The DNA for the CDR3 is TGTGCCACCAGCGGATCCCCCGGGGGTTATGAAAAACTGTTTTTT.